A selection of T cell receptor beta chains follows, all from one sample in a study of T cell changes during pregnancy in multiple sclerosis. This table comes from immunoSEQ multiplex PCR, and its TCRdb copy is limited to in-frame clones, with some not included. Here the sample spans around 37,000 clones, 91% being singletons. Sequenced material: CD8+ T cells from peripheral blood mononuclear cells, taken in the second trimester of pregnancy. Receptors were obtained from a female donor with multiple sclerosis, enrolled in a pregnancy study. The CDR3 runs from the conserved cysteine through the conserved F or W. The D gene is left open where the match is weak. Clone size is shown for a subset of rows, as once, few, many or a class of expanded clone.

j_call: TRBJ1-1
v_call: TRBV25-1
d_call: .
cdr3_length: 16
clone_size: .
cdr3_aa: CASSARGWQADTEAFF
cdr3_nt: TGTGCCAGCAGTGCCCGGGGTTGGCAGGCGGACACTGAAGCTTTCTTT

j_call: TRBJ1-5
v_call: TRBV27
d_call: TRBD1
cdr3_length: 15
clone_size: .
cdr3_aa: CASKVEQGGNQPQHF
cdr3_nt: TGTGCCAGCAAGGTTGAACAGGGGGGGAATCAGCCCCAGCATTTT

j_call: TRBJ2-3
v_call: TRBV7-8
d_call: .
cdr3_length: 16
clone_size: .
cdr3_aa: CASSFHRLHRTDTQYF
cdr3_nt: TGTGCCAGCAGCTTCCACAGGTTGCACCGCACAGATACGCAGTATTTT

j_call: TRBJ1-1
v_call: TRBV11-3
d_call: .
cdr3_length: 15
clone_size: once
cdr3_aa: CASSALTGGGTEAFF
cdr3_nt: TGTGCCAGCAGCGCCTTGACGGGGGGTGGTACTGAAGCTTTCTTT

j_call: TRBJ2-7
v_call: TRBV5-1
d_call: TRBD2
cdr3_length: 15
clone_size: .
cdr3_aa: CASRPNSGLSYEQYF
cdr3_nt: TGCGCCAGCCGACCCAATAGCGGGCTCTCCTACGAGCAGTACTTC

j_call: TRBJ2-5
v_call: TRBV7-8
d_call: TRBD2
cdr3_length: 14
clone_size: once
cdr3_aa: CASSFSGGAETQYF
cdr3_nt: TGTGCCAGCAGCTTTAGCGGGGGAGCAGAGACCCAGTACTTC

j_call: TRBJ2-7
v_call: TRBV4-3
d_call: .
cdr3_length: 17
clone_size: .
cdr3_aa: CASSQDRFGVGMYEQYF
cdr3_nt: TGCGCCAGCAGCCAAGATCGCTTTGGCGTCGGGATGTACGAGCAGTACTTC

j_call: TRBJ2-3
v_call: TRBV25-1
d_call: .
cdr3_length: 17
clone_size: .
cdr3_aa: CASSELAGSGWTDTQYF
cdr3_nt: TGTGCCAGCAGTGAACTCGCGGGTTCTGGCTGGACAGATACGCAGTATTTT

j_call: TRBJ1-6
v_call: TRBV6-1
d_call: .
cdr3_length: 15
clone_size: .
cdr3_aa: CASSDWGGYNSPLHF
cdr3_nt: TGTGCCAGCAGTGATTGGGGAGGCTATAATTCACCCCTCCACTTT

j_call: TRBJ2-5
v_call: TRBV6-5
d_call: .
cdr3_length: 15
clone_size: .
cdr3_aa: CASSYSGGRQETQYF
cdr3_nt: TGTGCCAGCAGTTACAGTGGGGGCCGCCAAGAGACCCAGTACTTC

j_call: TRBJ1-2
v_call: TRBV5-6
d_call: .
cdr3_length: 13
clone_size: .
cdr3_aa: CASSYEYNYGYTF
cdr3_nt: TGTGCCAGCAGCTACGAGTATAACTATGGCTACACCTTC

j_call: TRBJ2-7
v_call: TRBV27
d_call: .
cdr3_length: 14
clone_size: .
cdr3_aa: CASSPWTGAYEQYF
cdr3_nt: TGTGCCAGCAGTCCTTGGACGGGAGCCTACGAGCAGTACTTC

j_call: TRBJ2-3
v_call: TRBV7-9
d_call: TRBD2
cdr3_length: 17
clone_size: .
cdr3_aa: CASSLASGGLSTDTQYF
cdr3_nt: TGTGCCAGCAGCTTAGCTAGCGGGGGCCTCAGCACAGATACGCAGTATTTT

j_call: TRBJ2-7
v_call: TRBV11-2
d_call: TRBD1
cdr3_length: 15
clone_size: .
cdr3_aa: CASSPRTGEYSEQYF
cdr3_nt: TGTGCCAGCAGCCCGAGGACAGGGGAGTACTCCGAGCAGTACTTC

j_call: TRBJ2-7
v_call: TRBV27
d_call: .
cdr3_length: 15
clone_size: .
cdr3_aa: CASSRDRLVSYEQYF
cdr3_nt: TGTGCCAGCAGTCGGGACAGACTAGTCTCCTACGAGCAGTACTTC

j_call: TRBJ2-1
v_call: TRBV27
d_call: .
cdr3_length: 15
clone_size: .
cdr3_aa: CASSMSGSLYNEQFF
cdr3_nt: TGTGCCAGCAGTATGAGCGGTTCCCTCTACAATGAGCAGTTCTTC

j_call: TRBJ2-3
v_call: TRBV4-1
d_call: .
cdr3_length: 13
clone_size: .
cdr3_aa: CASRQGSTDTQYF
cdr3_nt: TGCGCCAGCAGACAGGGTAGCACAGATACGCAGTATTTT

j_call: TRBJ1-1
v_call: TRBV4-2
d_call: .
cdr3_length: 15
clone_size: .
cdr3_aa: CASSPIGGMNTEAFF
cdr3_nt: TGTGCCAGCAGCCCTATAGGGGGAATGAACACTGAAGCTTTCTTT

j_call: TRBJ2-1
v_call: TRBV29-1
d_call: .
cdr3_length: 17
clone_size: .
cdr3_aa: CSVEAPEALTRYNEQFF
cdr3_nt: TGCAGCGTTGAAGCTCCCGAGGCCCTAACTAGATACAATGAGCAGTTCTTC

j_call: TRBJ1-1
v_call: TRBV27
d_call: TRBD1
cdr3_length: 16
clone_size: .
cdr3_aa: CASSPGRTGGGTEAFF
cdr3_nt: TGTGCCAGCAGTCCAGGACGGACAGGGGGGGGCACTGAAGCTTTCTTT

j_call: TRBJ2-7
v_call: TRBV11-2
d_call: TRBD2
cdr3_length: 15
clone_size: .
cdr3_aa: CASTSWAGAMYEQYF
cdr3_nt: TGTGCCAGCACGTCATGGGCGGGAGCTATGTACGAGCAGTACTTC

j_call: TRBJ2-7
v_call: TRBV7-9
d_call: .
cdr3_length: 14
clone_size: .
cdr3_aa: CASSLGETSYEQYF
cdr3_nt: TGTGCCAGCAGCTTAGGCGAGACTAGCTACGAGCAGTACTTC

j_call: TRBJ2-7
v_call: TRBV27
d_call: .
cdr3_length: 13
clone_size: .
cdr3_aa: CATTFRAGAEQYF
cdr3_nt: TGTGCCACCACATTCAGGGCGGGGGCCGAGCAGTACTTC

j_call: TRBJ2-1
v_call: TRBV19
d_call: .
cdr3_length: 14
clone_size: .
cdr3_aa: CASSITSTYNEQFF
cdr3_nt: TGTGCCAGTAGTATAACTAGCACCTACAATGAGCAGTTCTTC

j_call: TRBJ2-7
v_call: TRBV2
d_call: TRBD1
cdr3_length: 15
clone_size: .
cdr3_aa: CASRGAWTGGHEQYF
cdr3_nt: TGTGCCAGCAGGGGGGCTTGGACAGGTGGGCACGAGCAGTACTTC

j_call: TRBJ1-1
v_call: TRBV7-9
d_call: TRBD1
cdr3_length: 14
clone_size: .
cdr3_aa: CASSPRDRVVLAFF
cdr3_nt: TGTGCCAGCAGCCCACGGGACAGGGTCGTTCTTGCTTTCTTT

j_call: TRBJ2-5
v_call: TRBV5-6
d_call: TRBD2
cdr3_length: 15
clone_size: .
cdr3_aa: CASSLVAGVGETQYF
cdr3_nt: TGTGCCAGCAGCTTAGTAGCGGGAGTTGGGGAGACCCAGTACTTC

j_call: TRBJ1-6
v_call: TRBV27
d_call: .
cdr3_length: 20
clone_size: .
cdr3_aa: CASSSLRRQGSGSYNSPLHF
cdr3_nt: TGTGCCAGCAGTTCCTTGAGACGGCAGGGCAGCGGGTCCTATAATTCACCCCTCCACTTT

j_call: TRBJ2-1
v_call: TRBV19
d_call: TRBD2
cdr3_length: 16
clone_size: .
cdr3_aa: CASSLLAGDFYNEQFF
cdr3_nt: TGTGCCAGTAGTTTACTAGCGGGGGATTTCTACAATGAGCAGTTCTTC

j_call: TRBJ2-3
v_call: TRBV7-3
d_call: .
cdr3_length: 15
clone_size: .
cdr3_aa: CASSFGGVGTDTQYF
cdr3_nt: TGTGCCAGCAGCTTCGGGGGAGTGGGCACAGATACGCAGTATTTT

j_call: TRBJ1-2
v_call: TRBV19
d_call: .
cdr3_length: 14
clone_size: .
cdr3_aa: CASSFGTRVDGYTF
cdr3_nt: TGTGCCAGTAGTTTCGGGACAAGAGTAGATGGCTACACCTTC

j_call: TRBJ1-1
v_call: TRBV30
d_call: .
cdr3_length: 15
clone_size: .
cdr3_aa: CAWSGAGGENTEAFF
cdr3_nt: TGTGCCTGGAGTGGAGCGGGGGGAGAGAACACTGAAGCTTTCTTT

j_call: TRBJ2-1
v_call: TRBV7-9
d_call: TRBD1
cdr3_length: 17
clone_size: .
cdr3_aa: CASSPHSGTGGRNEQFF
cdr3_nt: TGTGCCAGCAGCCCCCATAGCGGGACAGGGGGACGAAATGAGCAGTTCTTC

j_call: TRBJ1-5
v_call: TRBV7-9
d_call: .
cdr3_length: 14
clone_size: .
cdr3_aa: CASSLGQGNQPQHF
cdr3_nt: TGTGCCAGCAGCTTAGGGCAGGGCAATCAGCCCCAGCATTTT

j_call: TRBJ1-5
v_call: TRBV6-1
d_call: TRBD1
cdr3_length: 15
clone_size: once
cdr3_aa: CASSDSDREDQPQHF
cdr3_nt: TGTGCCAGCAGTGATTCTGACAGGGAAGACCAGCCCCAGCATTTT

j_call: TRBJ2-1
v_call: TRBV19
d_call: .
cdr3_length: 14
clone_size: .
cdr3_aa: CASSITEAYNEQFF
cdr3_nt: TGTGCCAGTAGTATAACTGAGGCCTACAATGAGCAGTTCTTC